The rows below give T cell receptor beta chains drawn from one sample of a study of cytomegalovirus exposure and HLA in healthy donors. The protocol was immunoSEQ multiplex PCR, while the TCRdb copy is restricted to in-frame clones and leaves out a portion. Of approximately 100,000 clones listed, 60% to 70% are singletons. Sequencing was done on a sample of PBMCs. These TCRs come from a man aged 25-45 years in good health and CMV-seropositive. The CDR3 runs from the conserved cysteine through the conserved F or W. Each record gives: D gene, J gene, V gene, clone size, CDR3 DNA, CDR3 protein. D genes are given only for firm matches. Part of the rows lack a size; the others show once, few, many or a class for expanded clones.

TRBD1 | TRBJ2-7 | TRBV19 | - | TGTGCCTGTAGTCTGGGACAGGGGGCCGAGCAGTACTTC | CACSLGQGAEQYF
- | TRBJ1-2 | TRBV5-4 | once | TGTGCCAGCAGCTTGTTTTCCGGGGTCGATGGCTACACCTTC | CASSLFSGVDGYTF
- | TRBJ2-3 | TRBV5-1 | - | TGCGCCAGCACCCCTCAGCCAGGGGCCGATACGCAGTATTTT | CASTPQPGADTQYF
TRBD1 | TRBJ1-4 | TRBV2 | - | TGTGCCAGCAGGACAGGGGTCACTAATGAAAAACTATTTTTT | CASRTGVTNEKLFF
- | TRBJ1-5 | TRBV10-2 | - | TGCGCCAGCAGTGATCCAGGGTATAGGCCCCAGCATTTT | CASSDPGYRPQHF
TRBD1 | TRBJ1-6 | TRBV7-9 | - | TGTGCCAGCAGCTTAAAGGGGGCAGGAGGTTCACCCCTCCACTTT | CASSLKGAGGSPLHF
- | TRBJ2-7 | TRBV5-1 | - | TGCGCCAGCAGCTTTAGCTCCGGCTCCTACGAGCAGTACTTC | CASSFSSGSYEQYF
TRBD1 | TRBJ2-7 | TRBV2 | - | TGTGCCAGCAGTGAAAGGGGACAGGGTCCCTACGAGCAGTACTTC | CASSERGQGPYEQYF
TRBD2 | TRBJ2-3 | TRBV7-2 | few | TGTGCCAGCAGCTTATCCCGGGGGGGCCTTTCGCAGTATTTT | CASSLSRGGLSQYF
- | TRBJ1-6 | TRBV5-1 | - | TGCGCCAGCAGCTTCGACACCGGGGGAAATTCACCCCTCCACTTT | CASSFDTGGNSPLHF
- | TRBJ2-3 | TRBV5-4 | - | TGTGCCAGCAGCTTTCCGGGGGGCACAGATACGCAGTATTTT | CASSFPGGTDTQYF
- | TRBJ1-3 | TRBV7-6 | - | TGTGCCAGCAGCTCCCTCCCAGGTGGAAACACCATATATTTT | CASSSLPGGNTIYF
- | TRBJ1-1 | TRBV11-2 | few | TGTGCCAGCAGCTTATCCGGACAGACCTCGTCCACTGAAGCTTTCTTT | CASSLSGQTSSTEAFF
TRBD1 | TRBJ2-5 | TRBV6-1 | - | TGTGCCAGCAGTGAGCAGGGGGCCGGCGAGACCCAGTACTTC | CASSEQGAGETQYF